The clone carrying this TCR beta chain was detected only a few times. Its specificity is unknown. This sample is part of a study of response to subunit inactivated influenza vaccine. Each CDR3 protein gets one entry after TCRdb re-called the RT-PCR reads with MiXCR. This sample has more than 700,000 distinct CDR3 sequences, with 21% found just once. The germline V and J ends were trimmed by 6 bases and 0 bases, with 9 bases remaining between them. This CDR3 contains 14 residues. Germline V CDR1 and CDR2: MNHEY, SVGEGT. Study outcomes and limitations: Authors suggested seasonal influenza vaccinations each recruit few new T cells.

The receptor comes from a man aged 50-60 years who received an inactivated influenza vaccine. The source was PBMCs from blood, collected around 5 days after vaccination. This chain joins TRBV6-2 or TRBV6-3 and TRBJ2-1; the D gene could be TRBD1 or TRBD2 (5 bases each). The CDR3 region has the DNA TGTGCCAGCAGCGGGACGGCCTCCTACAATGAGCAGTTCTTC. Its protein is CASSGTASYNEQFF.